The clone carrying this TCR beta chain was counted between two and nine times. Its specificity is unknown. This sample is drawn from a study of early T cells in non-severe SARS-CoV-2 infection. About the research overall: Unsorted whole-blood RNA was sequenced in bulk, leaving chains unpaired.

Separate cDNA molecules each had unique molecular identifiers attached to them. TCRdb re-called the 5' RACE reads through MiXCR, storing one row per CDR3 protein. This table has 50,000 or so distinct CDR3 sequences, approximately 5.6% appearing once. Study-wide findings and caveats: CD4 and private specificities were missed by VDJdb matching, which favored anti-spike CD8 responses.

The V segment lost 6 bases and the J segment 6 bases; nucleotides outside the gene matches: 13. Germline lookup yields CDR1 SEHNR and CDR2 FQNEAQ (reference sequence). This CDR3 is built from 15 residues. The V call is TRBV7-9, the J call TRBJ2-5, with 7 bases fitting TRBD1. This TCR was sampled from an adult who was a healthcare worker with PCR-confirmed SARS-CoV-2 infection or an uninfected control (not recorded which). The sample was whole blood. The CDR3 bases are TGTGCCAGCAGTCCAGGACAGGCGTCGGTTCAGACCCAGTACTTC. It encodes CASSPGQASVQTQYF.